Below, one TCR beta chain is given with its context. Its antigen is unknown. Germline CDR1 and CDR2: SGHAT and FQNNGV. The CDR3 length is 11 residues. V gave up 5 bases and J gave up 5 bases, with 6 bases separating them. Measured with immunoSEQ multiplex PCR; TCRdb has only the in-frame clones, and not every one. The sample has about 150,000 clones; around 92% are singletons. These data are taken from a study of T cell responses to AZD1222 COVID-19 vaccine. Findings of the study overall: Two AZD1222 administrations were followed by greater Spike-specific TCR breadth and depth. With dominance at 160-218 and 743-854, vaccine-associated CD4 TCRs spanned spike. Baseline antibody screening turned up just a handful of seropositive AZD1222 recipients.

The chain recombines TRBV11-2 with TRBJ2-5; D is unclear. The sequences come from peripheral blood, collected on day 0 of AZD1222 vaccination. This sequence originates from an adult in good health. The CDR3: CASSATETQYF. In DNA form, the CDR3 reads TGTGCCAGCAGCGCCACGGAGACCCAGTACTTC.